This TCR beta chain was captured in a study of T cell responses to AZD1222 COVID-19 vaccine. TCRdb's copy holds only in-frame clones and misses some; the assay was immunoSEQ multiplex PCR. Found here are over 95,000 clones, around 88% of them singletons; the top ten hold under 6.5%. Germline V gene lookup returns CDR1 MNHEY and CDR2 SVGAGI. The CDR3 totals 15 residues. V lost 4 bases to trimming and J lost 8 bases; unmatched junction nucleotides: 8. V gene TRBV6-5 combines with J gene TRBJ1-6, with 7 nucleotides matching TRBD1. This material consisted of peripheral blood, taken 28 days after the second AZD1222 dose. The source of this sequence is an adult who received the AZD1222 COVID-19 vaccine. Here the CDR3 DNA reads TGTGCCAGCAGTTTGACCGGGACAGAGGATTCACCCCTCCACTTT. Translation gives CASSLTGTEDSPLHF.